This TCR beta chain stems from a study of regulatory T cells in long-lasting Graves disease. Study-level findings and limits: Small numbers of samples may have cut accuracy.

Germline V gene lookup returns CDR1 MNHEY and CDR2 SMNVEV (reference sequence). The CDR3 covers 13 residues. The time point was: newly diagnosed GD, antithyroid drugs for less than 3 months. Extracted RNA from PBMCs served as the source of the TCR library. Sequencing libraries for TCR beta were prepared with iRepertoire HTBI primers and Arm-PCR of CDR3 regions. In the study's own analysis: From all samples, identification returned roughly 15 TRBJ and about 60 TRBV segments. Using its own MiXCR run on the multiplex PCR reads, TCRdb lists one record per CDR3 protein. It is TCRdb's table, rather than the study itself, that gives the V and J calls and clone size. This table has around 250,000 distinct CDR3 sequences, approximately 20% appearing once. Turning to this clonotype: Antigen: not known. Sequence at one end of the junction differs from germline and may be a read error.

These sequences were also reported in another study, on T cells in Graves' hyperthyroidism and ophthalmopathy. As that study records: Carried out on the TCR CDR3, a first-round RT-PCR used the HTBI primer set.

This clonotype was sampled from a woman in her thirties with Graves disease. The specimen was peripheral blood mononuclear cells (PBMCs), collected at new diagnosis, from a patient treated with antithyroid drugs. V usage is TRBV27 and J usage is TRBJ2-7, with D maybe TRBD2 (6 bases). Here the CDR3 DNA reads TGTGCCAGCAGGACAGTTGGCGGACTACGAGGCCACTTC. Its protein is CASRTVGGLRGHF.